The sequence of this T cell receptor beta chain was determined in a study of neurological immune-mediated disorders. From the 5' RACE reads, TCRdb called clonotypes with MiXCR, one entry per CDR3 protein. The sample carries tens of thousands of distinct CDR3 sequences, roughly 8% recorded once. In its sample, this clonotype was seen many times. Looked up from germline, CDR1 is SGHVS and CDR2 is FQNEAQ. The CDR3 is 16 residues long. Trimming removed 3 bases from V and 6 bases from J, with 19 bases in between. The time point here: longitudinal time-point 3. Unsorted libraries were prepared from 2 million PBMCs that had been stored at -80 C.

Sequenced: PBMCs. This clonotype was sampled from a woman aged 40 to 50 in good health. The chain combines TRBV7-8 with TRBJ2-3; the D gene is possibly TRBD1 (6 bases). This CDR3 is CASSFLRTGQGDTQYF. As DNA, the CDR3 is TGTGCCAGCAGCTTTCTCCGAACGGGTCAGGGGGATACGCAGTATTTT. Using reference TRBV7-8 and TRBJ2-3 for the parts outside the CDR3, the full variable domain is GAGVSQSPRYKVAKRGQDVALRCDPISGHVSLFWYQQALGQGPEFLTYFQNEAQLDKSGLPSDRFFAERPEGSVSTLKIQRTQQEDSAVYLCASSFLRTGQGDTQYFGPGTRLTVL.